This entry is about one TCR beta chain. Sequencing used immunoSEQ multiplex PCR; TCRdb keeps in-frame clones, though not all of them. The sample carries 200,000 to 300,000 clones, around 90% recorded once. The data derive from a study of blood T cell repertoires in COVID-19. The TCR originated in a man younger than 35 with active or convalescent COVID-19. Sequenced: peripheral blood.

The CDR3 reads CASSGRTGESYEQYF. The DNA for the CDR3 is TGTGCCAGCAGCGGTAGAACGGGAGAATCCTACGAGCAGTACTTC. V and J are TRBV9 and TRBJ2-7; weak D call: TRBD2 (6 bases). The CDR3 runs to 15 residues. V was pared by 3 bases and J by 1 base, with 14 bases between. Germline V gene data show CDR1 as SGDLS and CDR2 as YYNGEE.